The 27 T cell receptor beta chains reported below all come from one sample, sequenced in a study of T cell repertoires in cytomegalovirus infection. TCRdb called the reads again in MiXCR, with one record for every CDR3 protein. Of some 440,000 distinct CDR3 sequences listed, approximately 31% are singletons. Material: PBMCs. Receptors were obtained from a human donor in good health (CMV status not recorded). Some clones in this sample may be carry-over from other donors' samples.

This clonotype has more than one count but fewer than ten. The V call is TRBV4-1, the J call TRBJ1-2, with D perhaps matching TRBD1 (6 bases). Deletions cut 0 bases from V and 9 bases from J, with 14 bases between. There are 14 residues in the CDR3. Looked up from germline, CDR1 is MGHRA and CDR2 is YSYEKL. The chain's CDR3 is CASSQDRDRHSYTF. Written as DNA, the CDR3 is TGCGCCAGCAGCCAAGATCGAGACAGGCACAGCTACACCTTC.

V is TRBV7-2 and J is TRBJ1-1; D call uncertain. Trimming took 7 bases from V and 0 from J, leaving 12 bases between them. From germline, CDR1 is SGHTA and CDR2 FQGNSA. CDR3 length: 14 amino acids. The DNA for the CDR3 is TGTGCCAGCAAGAGGGTCGGGCTGAACACTGAAGCTTTCTTT. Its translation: CASKRVGLNTEAFF.

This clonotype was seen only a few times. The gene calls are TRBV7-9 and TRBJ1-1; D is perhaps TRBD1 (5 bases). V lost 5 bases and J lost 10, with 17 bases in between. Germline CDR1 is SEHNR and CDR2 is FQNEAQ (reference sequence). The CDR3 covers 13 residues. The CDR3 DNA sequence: TGTGCCAGCAGCCGACTCGAGGGGCCGACAGCTTTCTTT. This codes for CASSRLEGPTAFF.

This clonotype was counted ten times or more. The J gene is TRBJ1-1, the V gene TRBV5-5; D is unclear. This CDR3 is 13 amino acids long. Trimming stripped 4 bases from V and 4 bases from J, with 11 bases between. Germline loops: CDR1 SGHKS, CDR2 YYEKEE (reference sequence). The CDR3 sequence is CASSNQVVTEAFF. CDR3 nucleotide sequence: TGTGCCAGCAGCAACCAGGTCGTCACTGAAGCTTTCTTT.

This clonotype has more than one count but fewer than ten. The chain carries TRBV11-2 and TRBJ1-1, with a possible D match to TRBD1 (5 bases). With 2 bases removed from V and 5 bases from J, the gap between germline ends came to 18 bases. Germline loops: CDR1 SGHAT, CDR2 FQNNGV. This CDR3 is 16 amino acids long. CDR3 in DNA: TGTGCCAGCAGCTTACCTCAGGGTTTATTCGAAACTGAAGCTTTCTTT. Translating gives CASSLPQGLFETEAFF.

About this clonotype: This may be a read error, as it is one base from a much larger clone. The CDR3 protein is CASSHGQGPNNEQFF. CDR3 sequence (DNA): TGTGCCAGCAGCCACGGACAGGGGCCAAACAATGAGCAGTTCTTC. V gene TRBV5-4 combines with J gene TRBJ2-1, with TRBD1 matching 9 bases. CDR3 length: 15 residues. V lost 4 bases and J lost 5; bases outside the gene matches: 7. The V gene's germline CDR1 is SGHNT and CDR2 YYREEE (reference sequence).

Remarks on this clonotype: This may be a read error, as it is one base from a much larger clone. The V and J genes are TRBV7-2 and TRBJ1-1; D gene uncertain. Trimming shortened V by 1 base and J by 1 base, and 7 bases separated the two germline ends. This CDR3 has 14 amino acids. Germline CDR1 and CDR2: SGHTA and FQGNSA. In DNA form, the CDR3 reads TGTGCCAGCAGCTTAGAATCAGGGAACACTGAAGCTTTCTTT. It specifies CASSLESGNTEAFF. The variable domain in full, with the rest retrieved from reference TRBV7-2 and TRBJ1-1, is GAGVSQSPSNKVTEKGKDVELRCDPISGHTALYWYRQSLGQGLEFLIYFQGNSAPDKSGLPSDRFSAERTGGSVSTLTIQRTQQEDSAVYLCASSLESGNTEAFFGQGTRLTVV.

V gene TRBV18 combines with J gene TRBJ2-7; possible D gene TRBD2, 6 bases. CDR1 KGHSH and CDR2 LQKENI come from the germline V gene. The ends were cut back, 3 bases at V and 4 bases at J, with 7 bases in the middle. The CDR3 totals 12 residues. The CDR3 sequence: CASSPDYYEQYF. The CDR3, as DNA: TGTGCCAGCTCACCGGACTATTACGAGCAGTACTTC.

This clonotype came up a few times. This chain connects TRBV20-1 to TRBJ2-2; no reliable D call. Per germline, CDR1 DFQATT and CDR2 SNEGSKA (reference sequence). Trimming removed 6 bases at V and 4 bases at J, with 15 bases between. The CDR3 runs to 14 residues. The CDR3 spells CSAEGEDITGELFF. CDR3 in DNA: TGCAGTGCGGAAGGAGAGGATATCACCGGGGAGCTGTTTTTT.

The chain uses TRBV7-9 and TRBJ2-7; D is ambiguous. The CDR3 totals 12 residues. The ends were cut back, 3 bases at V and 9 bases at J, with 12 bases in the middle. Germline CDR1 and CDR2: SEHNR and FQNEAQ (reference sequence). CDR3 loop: CASSFSEWVQYF. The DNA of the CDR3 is TGTGCCAGCAGCTTCAGCGAATGGGTGCAGTACTTC.

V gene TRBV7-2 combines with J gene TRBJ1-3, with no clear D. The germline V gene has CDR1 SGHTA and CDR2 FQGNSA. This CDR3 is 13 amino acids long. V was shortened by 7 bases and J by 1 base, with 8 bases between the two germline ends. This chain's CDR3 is CASKSRSGNTIYF. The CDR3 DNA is TGTGCCAGCAAGTCACGGTCTGGAAACACCATATATTTT.

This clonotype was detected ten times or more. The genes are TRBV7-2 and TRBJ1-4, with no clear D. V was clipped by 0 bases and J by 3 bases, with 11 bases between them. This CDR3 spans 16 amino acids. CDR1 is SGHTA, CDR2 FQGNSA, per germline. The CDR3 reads CASSLARGLSNEKLFF. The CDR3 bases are TGTGCCAGCAGCTTAGCGCGAGGGTTGTCTAATGAAAAACTGTTTTTT. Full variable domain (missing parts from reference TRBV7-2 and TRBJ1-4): GAGVSQSPSNKVTEKGKDVELRCDPISGHTALYWYRQSLGQGLEFLIYFQGNSAPDKSGLPSDRFSAERTGGSVSTLTIQRTQQEDSAVYLCASSLARGLSNEKLFFGSGTQLSVL.

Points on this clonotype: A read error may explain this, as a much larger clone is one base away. The DNA for the CDR3 is TGTGCCAGAAGCCCAGAGAGGGTTAGGGCCGGGGAGCTGTTTTTT. It specifies CARSPERVRAGELFF. The chain carries TRBV7-2 and TRBJ2-2; maybe TRBD2 (5 bases). CDR3 length: 15 amino acids. V was trimmed by 9 bases and J by 6 bases, leaving 20 bases between them. Germline V gene sequence: CDR1 SGHTA, CDR2 FQGNSA.

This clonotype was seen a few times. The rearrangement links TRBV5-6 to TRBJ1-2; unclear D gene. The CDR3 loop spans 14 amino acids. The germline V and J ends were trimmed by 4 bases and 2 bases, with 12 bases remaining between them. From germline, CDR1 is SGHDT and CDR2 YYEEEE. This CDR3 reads CASSALGGNYGYTF. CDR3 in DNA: TGTGCCAGCAGCGCATTGGGTGGAAACTATGGCTACACCTTC.

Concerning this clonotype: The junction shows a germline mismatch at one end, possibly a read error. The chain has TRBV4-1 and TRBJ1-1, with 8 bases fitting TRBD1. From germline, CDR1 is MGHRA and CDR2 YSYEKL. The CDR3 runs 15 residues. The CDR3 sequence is CASSKPRQGNTEDLF. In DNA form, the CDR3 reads TGCGCCAGCAGCAAGCCCCGACAGGGGAACACTGAAGATTTGTTT.

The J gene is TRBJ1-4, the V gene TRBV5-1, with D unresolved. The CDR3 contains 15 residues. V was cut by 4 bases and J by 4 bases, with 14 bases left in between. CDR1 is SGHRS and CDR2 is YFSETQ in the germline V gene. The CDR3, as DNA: TGCGCCAGCAGCCTGGGAGGAGGACGTAATGAAAAACTGTTTTTT. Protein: CASSLGGGRNEKLFF.

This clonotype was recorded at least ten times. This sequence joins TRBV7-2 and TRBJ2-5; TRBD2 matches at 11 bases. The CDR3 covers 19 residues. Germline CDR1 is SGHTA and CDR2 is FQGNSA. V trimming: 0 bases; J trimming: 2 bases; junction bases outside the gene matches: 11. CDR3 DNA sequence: TGTGCCAGCAGCTTAGCGTTGGTAGCGGGGGGGCCGAATCAAGAGACCCAGTACTTC. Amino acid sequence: CASSLALVAGGPNQETQYF.

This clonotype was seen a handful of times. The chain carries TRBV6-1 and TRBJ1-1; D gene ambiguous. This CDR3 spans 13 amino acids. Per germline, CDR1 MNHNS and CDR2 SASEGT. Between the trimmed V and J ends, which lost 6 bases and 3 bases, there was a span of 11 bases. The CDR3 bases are TGTGCCAGCAGGAGGGTTTTTGACACTGAAGCTTTCTTT. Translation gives CASRRVFDTEAFF.

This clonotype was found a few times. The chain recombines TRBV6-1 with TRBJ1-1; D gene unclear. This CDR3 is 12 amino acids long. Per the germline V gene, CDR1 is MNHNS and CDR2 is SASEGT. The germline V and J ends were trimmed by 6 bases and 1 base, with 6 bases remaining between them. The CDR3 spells CASRTANTEAFF. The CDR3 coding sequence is TGTGCCAGCAGAACAGCGAACACTGAAGCTTTCTTT.

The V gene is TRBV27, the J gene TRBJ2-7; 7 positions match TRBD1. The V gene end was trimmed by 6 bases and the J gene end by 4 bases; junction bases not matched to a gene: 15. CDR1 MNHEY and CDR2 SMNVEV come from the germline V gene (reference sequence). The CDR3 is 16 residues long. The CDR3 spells CASSKAGQAREYEQYF. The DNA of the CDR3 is TGTGCCAGCAGCAAAGCAGGACAGGCGAGGGAATACGAGCAGTACTTC.

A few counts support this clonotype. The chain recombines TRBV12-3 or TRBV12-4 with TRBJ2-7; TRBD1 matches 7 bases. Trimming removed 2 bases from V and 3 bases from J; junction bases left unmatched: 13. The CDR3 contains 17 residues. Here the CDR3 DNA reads TGTGCCAGCAGTTTATTGAGAGGGGCAGGGGGTCTCTACGAGCAGTACTTC. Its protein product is CASSLLRGAGGLYEQYF.

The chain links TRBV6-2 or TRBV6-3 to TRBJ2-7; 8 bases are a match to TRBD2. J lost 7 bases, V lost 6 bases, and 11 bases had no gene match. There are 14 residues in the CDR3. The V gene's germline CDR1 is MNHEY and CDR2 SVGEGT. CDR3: CASRRTGTSQEQYF. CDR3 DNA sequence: TGTGCCAGCAGACGAACCGGGACTAGTCAAGAGCAGTACTTC.

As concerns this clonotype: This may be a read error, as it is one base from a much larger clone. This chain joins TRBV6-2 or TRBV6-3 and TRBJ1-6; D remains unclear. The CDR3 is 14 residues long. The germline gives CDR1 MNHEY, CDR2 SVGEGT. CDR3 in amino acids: CARSPGSKNSPLHF. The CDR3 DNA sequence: TGTGCCCGCAGCCCTGGGAGCAAAAATTCACCCCTCCACTTT.

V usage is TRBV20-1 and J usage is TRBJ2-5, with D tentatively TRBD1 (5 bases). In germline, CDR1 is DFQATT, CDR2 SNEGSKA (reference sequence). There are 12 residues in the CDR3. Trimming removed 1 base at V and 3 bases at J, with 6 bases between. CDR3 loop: CSARGGKETQYF. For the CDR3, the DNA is TGCAGTGCTAGAGGGGGCAAAGAGACCCAGTACTTC.

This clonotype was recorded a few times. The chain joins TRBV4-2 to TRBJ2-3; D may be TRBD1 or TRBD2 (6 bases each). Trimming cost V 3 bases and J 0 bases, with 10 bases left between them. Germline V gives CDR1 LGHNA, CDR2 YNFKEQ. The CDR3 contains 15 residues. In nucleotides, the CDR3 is TGTGCCAGCAGCCAGACGGGGGCTAGCACAGATACGCAGTATTTT. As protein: CASSQTGASTDTQYF.

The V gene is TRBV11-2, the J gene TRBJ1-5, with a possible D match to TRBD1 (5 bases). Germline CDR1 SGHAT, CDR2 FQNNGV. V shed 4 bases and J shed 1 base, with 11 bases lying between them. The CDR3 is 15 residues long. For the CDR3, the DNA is TGTGCCAGCAGCTCAACTGCAGGGAGCAATCAGCCCCAGCATTTT. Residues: CASSSTAGSNQPQHF. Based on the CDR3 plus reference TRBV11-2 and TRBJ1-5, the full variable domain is EAGVAQSPRYKIIEKRQSVAFWCNPISGHATLYWYQQILGQGPKLLIQFQNNGVVDDSQLPKDRFSAERLKGVDSTLKIQPAKLEDSAVYLCASSSTAGSNQPQHFGDGTRLSIL.

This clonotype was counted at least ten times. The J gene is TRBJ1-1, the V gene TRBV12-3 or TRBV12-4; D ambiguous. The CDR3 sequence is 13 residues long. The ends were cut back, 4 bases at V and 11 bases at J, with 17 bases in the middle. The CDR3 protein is CASSSDVSELAFF. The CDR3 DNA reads TGTGCCAGCAGTTCAGACGTGTCCGAGTTGGCTTTCTTT.